The entry that follows covers one T cell receptor (beta chain) sequence. What it binds is not known. Donors were drawn from the roughly 120-subject validation cohort, separate from the approximately 670-subject first cohort. This sample is part of a study of cytomegalovirus exposure and HLA in healthy donors. Overall study context: The 120 or so validation repertoires, a later analysis reported, used the same platform as the roughly 610 first-cohort repertoires. Study results and limitations: The study recorded 160 or so TCR beta chains that were cytomegalovirus-associated. The tendency of first-cohort TCR clusters to co-occur in the 120 or so validation repertoires emerged from a later analysis.

J was trimmed by 6 bases and V by 5 bases; bases with no gene match: 9. CDR1 MNHEY and CDR2 SMNVEV come from the germline V gene (reference sequence). The length of the CDR3 is 16 residues. Assay: immunoSEQ multiplex PCR; the TCRdb copy retains only in-frame clones and omits some. The data show about 170,000 clones, with approximately 87% seen just once and 5% to 7% held by the top ten. The sample taken for sequencing was PBMCs. The sequence was collected from a woman aged 25 to 39 in good health and CMV-seronegative. The chain is built from TRBV27 and TRBJ2-2, with 10 bases aligning to TRBD2. CDR3 in amino acids: CASSPSGSSRSGELFF. The CDR3, as DNA: TGTGCCAGCAGTCCTAGCGGGAGTAGTAGGTCCGGGGAGCTGTTTTTT.